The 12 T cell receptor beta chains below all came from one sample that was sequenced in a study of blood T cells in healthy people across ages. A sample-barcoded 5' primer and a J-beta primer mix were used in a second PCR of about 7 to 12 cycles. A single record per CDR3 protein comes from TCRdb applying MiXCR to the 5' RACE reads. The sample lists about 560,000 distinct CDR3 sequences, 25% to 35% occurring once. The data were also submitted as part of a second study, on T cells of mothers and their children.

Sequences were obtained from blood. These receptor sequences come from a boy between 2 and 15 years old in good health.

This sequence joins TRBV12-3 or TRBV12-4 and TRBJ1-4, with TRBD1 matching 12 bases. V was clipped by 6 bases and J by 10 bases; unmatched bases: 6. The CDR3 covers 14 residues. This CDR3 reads CASSTGTGGLKLFF. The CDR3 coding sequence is TGTGCCAGCAGCACCGGGACAGGGGGCTTAAAACTGTTTTTT.

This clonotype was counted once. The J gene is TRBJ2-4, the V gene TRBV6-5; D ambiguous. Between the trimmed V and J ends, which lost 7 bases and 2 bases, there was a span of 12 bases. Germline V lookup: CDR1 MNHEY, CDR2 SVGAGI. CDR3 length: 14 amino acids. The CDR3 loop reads CASNSGGTKNIQYF. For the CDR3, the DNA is TGTGCCAGCAATTCGGGCGGAACCAAAAACATTCAGTACTTC.

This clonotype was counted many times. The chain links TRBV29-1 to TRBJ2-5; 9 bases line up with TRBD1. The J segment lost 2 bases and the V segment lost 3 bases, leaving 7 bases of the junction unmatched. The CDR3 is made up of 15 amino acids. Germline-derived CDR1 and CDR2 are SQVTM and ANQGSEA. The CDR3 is CSVDPKQGAQETQYF. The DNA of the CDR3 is TGCAGCGTTGACCCCAAACAGGGGGCTCAAGAGACCCAGTACTTC.

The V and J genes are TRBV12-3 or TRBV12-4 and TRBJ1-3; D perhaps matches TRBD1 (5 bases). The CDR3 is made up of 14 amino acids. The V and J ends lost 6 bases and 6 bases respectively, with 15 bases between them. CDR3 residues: CASSPTVSSNTIYF. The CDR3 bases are TGTGCCAGCAGCCCGACAGTCTCCTCAAACACCATATATTTT.

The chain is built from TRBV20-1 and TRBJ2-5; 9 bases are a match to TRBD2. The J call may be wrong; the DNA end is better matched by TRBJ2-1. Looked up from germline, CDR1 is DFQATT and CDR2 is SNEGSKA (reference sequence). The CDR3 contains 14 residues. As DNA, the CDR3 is TGCAGTGCTAGAGGCGGGGGGGCCTACAATGAGCAGTTCTTC. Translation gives CSARGGGAYNEQFF.

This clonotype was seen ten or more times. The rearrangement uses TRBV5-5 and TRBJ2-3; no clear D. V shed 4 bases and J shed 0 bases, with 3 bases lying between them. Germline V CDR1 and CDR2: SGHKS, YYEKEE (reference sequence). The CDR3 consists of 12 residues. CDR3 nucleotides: TGTGCCAGCAGCCGGAGCACAGATACGCAGTATTTT. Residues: CASSRSTDTQYF.

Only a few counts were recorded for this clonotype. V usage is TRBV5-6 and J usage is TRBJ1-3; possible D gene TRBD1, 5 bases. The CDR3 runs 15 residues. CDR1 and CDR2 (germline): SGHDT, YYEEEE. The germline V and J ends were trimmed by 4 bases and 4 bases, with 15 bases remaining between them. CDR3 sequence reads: CASSAGTPDGNTIYF. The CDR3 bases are TGTGCCAGCAGCGCCGGGACTCCTGACGGAAACACCATATATTTT.

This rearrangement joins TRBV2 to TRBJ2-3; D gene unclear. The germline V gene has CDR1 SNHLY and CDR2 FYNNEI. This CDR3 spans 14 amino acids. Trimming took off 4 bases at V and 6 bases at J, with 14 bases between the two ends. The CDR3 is CASSGSRFADTQYF. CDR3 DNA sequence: TGTGCCAGCAGTGGTAGTAGGTTTGCGGATACGCAGTATTTT.

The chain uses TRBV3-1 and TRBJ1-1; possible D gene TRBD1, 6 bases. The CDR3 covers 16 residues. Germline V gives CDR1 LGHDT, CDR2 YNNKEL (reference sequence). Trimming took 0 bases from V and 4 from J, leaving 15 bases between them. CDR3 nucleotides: TGTGCCAGCAGCCAAGAGCCAGGGGTTAGGGGCACTGAAGCTTTCTTT. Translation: CASSQEPGVRGTEAFF.

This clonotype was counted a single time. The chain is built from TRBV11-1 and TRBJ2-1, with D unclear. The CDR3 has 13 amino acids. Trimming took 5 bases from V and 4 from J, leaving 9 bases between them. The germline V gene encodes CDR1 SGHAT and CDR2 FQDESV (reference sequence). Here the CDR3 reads CASSRSLYNEQFF. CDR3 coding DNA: TGTGCCAGCAGCCGTTCCCTTTACAATGAGCAGTTCTTC. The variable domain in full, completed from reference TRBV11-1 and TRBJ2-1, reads EAEVAQSPRYKITEKSQAVAFWCDPISGHATLYWYRQILGQGPELLVQFQDESVVDDSQLPKDRFSAERLKGVDSTLKIQPAELGDSAMYLCASSRSLYNEQFFGPGTRLTVL.

CDR3 region: CASSISPGQGRETQYF. DNA of the CDR3: TGTGCCAGCAGCATTTCGCCGGGACAGGGGAGAGAGACCCAGTACTTC. This chain joins TRBV21-1 and TRBJ2-5; TRBD1, the table's D call, was not compared with the DNA. TRBV21-1 corresponds to a pseudogene. The CDR3 covers 16 residues.

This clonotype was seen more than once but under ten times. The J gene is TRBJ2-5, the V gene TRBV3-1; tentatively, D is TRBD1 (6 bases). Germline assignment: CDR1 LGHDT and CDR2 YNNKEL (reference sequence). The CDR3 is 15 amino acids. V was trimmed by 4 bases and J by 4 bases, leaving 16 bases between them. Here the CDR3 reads CASSPYREPRETQYF. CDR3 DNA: TGTGCCAGCAGCCCTTACAGGGAACCAAGAGAGACCCAGTACTTC.